A single sample gave rise to the 17 T cell receptor beta chains below, sequenced in a study of patients and donors after allogeneic stem cell transplantation. TCRdb recomputed calls from the RT-PCR reads with MiXCR, one row per CDR3 protein. The data contain about a million distinct CDR3 sequences, roughly 18% of them singletons. Source material: blood, either unsorted or a sorted T cell fraction (not recorded which). These receptors were taken from a human donor who was either an allogeneic HSCT recipient or a stem cell or donor lymphocyte infusion donor (not recorded which). It is not recorded whose cells these are; they may come from a transplant donor.

The CDR3 DNA is TGTGCCAGCAGCCAAGTCGGGAACGGGAGGACCCGAGAGACCCAGTACTTC. It codes for CASSQVGNGRTRETQYF. This rearrangement joins TRBV3-1 to TRBJ2-5; TRBD2 matches 7 bases. V gave up 1 base and J gave up 4 bases; unmatched junction bases: 12. The CDR3 has 17 residues. From germline, CDR1 is LGHDT and CDR2 YNNKEL (reference sequence).

CDR3 amino acids: CASRGLAAGTDTQYF. CDR3 nucleotide sequence: TGTGCCAGCAGGGGACTAGCGGCGGGCACAGATACGCAGTATTTT. The chain combines TRBV27 with TRBJ2-3; 11 bases match TRBD2. J lost 1 base, V lost 6 bases, and 3 bases had no gene match. Germline CDR1 and CDR2: MNHEY and SMNVEV (reference sequence). CDR3 length equals 15 residues.

This clonotype was observed a handful of times. The chain recombines TRBV20-1 with TRBJ2-2, with D unclear. The CDR3 length is 13 residues. V lost 5 bases, J lost 6 bases, and 13 bases lay in between. Germline loops: CDR1 DFQATT, CDR2 SNEGSKA (reference sequence). CDR3: CSAGTRGAGELFF. DNA of the CDR3: TGCAGTGCTGGAACCCGTGGGGCCGGGGAGCTGTTTTTT.

This chain uses TRBV24-1 with TRBJ2-3; maybe TRBD2 (6 bases). The germline CDR1 and CDR2 sequences are KGHDR and SFDVKD. The V and J ends lost 5 bases and 1 base respectively, with 12 bases between them. This CDR3 spans 15 amino acids. CDR3 sequence reads: CATSARAGGTDTQYF. The CDR3 bases are TGTGCCACCAGTGCCAGAGCGGGTGGCACAGATACGCAGTATTTT.

This chain links TRBV30 with TRBJ1-2, with a possible D match to TRBD1 (5 bases). This CDR3 has 12 residues. Germline assignment: CDR1 GTSNPN and CDR2 SVGIG (reference sequence). Trimming shortened V by 1 base and J by 8 bases, and 11 bases separated the two germline ends. Here the CDR3 DNA reads TGTGCCTGGAGTGGGGGGGTGGAGGGCTACACCTTC. Its protein product is CAWSGGVEGYTF.

This clonotype showed up just a few times. The V and J genes are TRBV10-3 and TRBJ1-1; D not certain. There are 12 residues in the CDR3. The germline CDR1 and CDR2 sequences are ENHRY and SYGVKD. Trimming shortened V by 5 bases and J by 2 bases, and 6 bases separated the two germline ends. The CDR3: CAISLGNTEAFF. In DNA, the CDR3 is TGTGCCATCAGTTTGGGAAACACTGAAGCTTTCTTT.

This clonotype was observed a few times. The rearrangement joins TRBV30 to TRBJ2-1; no firm D call. This CDR3 contains 10 residues. Germline V gene sequence: CDR1 GTSNPN, CDR2 SVGIG (reference sequence). Trimming took 1 base from V and 8 from J, leaving 3 bases between them. In DNA form, the CDR3 reads TGTGCCTGGAGTGGGGATGAGCAGTTCTTC. Its translation: CAWSGDEQFF.

The sample holds many counts of this clonotype. The V and J genes are TRBV20-1 and TRBJ2-3, with 15 bases that match TRBD2. CDR3 length: 20 residues. V dropped 0 bases and J dropped 0; count of bases not matched to a gene: 10. CDR1 and CDR2 from the germline V gene are DFQATT and SNEGSKA (reference sequence). CDR3 sequence (DNA): TGCAGTGCTAGAGATTTGGGGACTAGCGGGGGGTTCTTTAGCACAGATACGCAGTATTTT. This encodes CSARDLGTSGGFFSTDTQYF.

The V gene is TRBV27, the J gene TRBJ2-7; D is ambiguous. The CDR3 runs to 14 residues. Germline lookup yields CDR1 MNHEY and CDR2 SMNVEV (reference sequence). Trimming pared 2 bases from V and 3 bases from J, leaving 11 bases between. CDR3 residues: CASSLNIPIYEQYF. CDR3 in DNA: TGTGCCAGCAGTTTAAATATTCCGATCTACGAGCAGTACTTC.

The rearrangement joins TRBV3-1 to TRBJ1-6; no definite D call. Germline V gene sequence: CDR1 LGHDT, CDR2 YNNKEL (reference sequence). The CDR3 runs 15 residues. V was shortened by 0 bases and J by 8 bases, with 11 bases between the two germline ends. CDR3 coding DNA: TGTGCCAGCAGCCAAGACCGGGCACCGGATTCACCCCTCCACTTT. It is translated as CASSQDRAPDSPLHF.

The chain is built from TRBV6-1 and TRBJ2-7, with D tentatively TRBD1 or TRBD2 (5 bases each). V was shortened by 8 bases and J by 3 bases, with 17 bases between the two germline ends. Germline CDR1 and CDR2: MNHNS and SASEGT. The CDR3 loop spans 14 amino acids. The CDR3, as DNA: TGTGCCAGCGGAACAGGCTATGGACTCTACGAGCAGTACTTC. It codes for CASGTGYGLYEQYF.

This clonotype was picked up a small number of times. This chain links TRBV12-3 or TRBV12-4 with TRBJ2-1; 11 bases line up with TRBD2. CDR3 length equals 16 residues. V lost 3 bases to trimming and J lost 2 bases; unmatched junction nucleotides: 3. The CDR3 is CASSFRLAGTYNEQFF. In nucleotides, the CDR3 is TGTGCCAGCAGTTTCAGACTAGCGGGGACCTACAATGAGCAGTTCTTC.

This clonotype showed up just a few times. V usage is TRBV29-1 and J usage is TRBJ2-4; D call uncertain. The CDR3 loop spans 12 amino acids. Trimming pared 0 bases from V and 4 bases from J, leaving 4 bases between. Germline V CDR1 and CDR2: SQVTM, ANQGSEA. This CDR3 reads CSVEDLKNIQYF. The CDR3 bases are TGCAGCGTTGAAGATCTGAAAAACATTCAGTACTTC.

The chain couples TRBV18 to TRBJ1-3; the D is unclear. The V and J ends lost 4 bases and 0 bases respectively, with 13 bases between them. Germline V gives CDR1 KGHSH, CDR2 LQKENI. The CDR3 runs to 16 residues. The CDR3 reads CASSRVGGTSGNTIYF. The CDR3 DNA sequence: TGTGCCAGCTCACGAGTTGGCGGTACCTCTGGAAACACCATATATTTT.

This clonotype turned up a few times. The chain carries TRBV20-1 and TRBJ1-1, with D maybe TRBD1 (5 bases). CDR1 and CDR2 (germline): DFQATT, SNEGSKA (reference sequence). V lost 6 bases and J 0 bases, leaving 14 bases between the germline ends. CDR3 length: 14 residues. For the CDR3, the DNA is TGCAGTGCCCCGGCGGGGGGGTTGAACACTGAAGCTTTCTTT. Translating gives CSAPAGGLNTEAFF.

This clonotype has just a few counts. J is TRBJ2-2 and V is TRBV2; D might be TRBD1 (6 bases). Trimming took off 1 base at V and 6 bases at J, with 12 bases between the two ends. The CDR3 is 15 residues long. Germline CDR1 is SNHLY and CDR2 is FYNNEI. The CDR3 spells CASSEGQVGSGELFF. As DNA, the CDR3 is TGTGCCAGCAGTGAAGGACAGGTTGGGTCCGGGGAGCTGTTTTTT.

The J gene is TRBJ2-1, the V gene TRBV29-1; 9 bases are a match to TRBD2. Per germline, CDR1 SQVTM and CDR2 ANQGSEA. The CDR3 is made up of 14 amino acids. V lost 4 bases, J lost 7 bases, and 8 bases stayed unmatched. In DNA form, the CDR3 reads TGCAGCGTTGGAATTAGGCTAGCGGGAAATGAGCAGTTCTTC. This codes for CSVGIRLAGNEQFF.